These 7 T cell receptor beta chains share one sample of origin, sequenced in a study of T cells in Graves' hyperthyroidism and ophthalmopathy. RNA transcripts gave rise to amplified TCR beta CDR3 regions. Carried out on the TCR CDR3, a first-round RT-PCR used the HTBI primer set. TCRdb processed the multiplex PCR reads anew with MiXCR; each CDR3 protein has one entry. The sample yields approximately 400,000 distinct CDR3 sequences, less than 20% seen once. Sequences were obtained from blood. These receptors came from a man in his late teens or twenties with Graves' ophthalmopathy.

This clonotype was counted a few times. This chain links TRBV28 with TRBJ2-1; 13 bases map to TRBD2. Losses at the gene ends were 6 bases for V and 5 bases for J; bases not matched to a gene: 7. Germline CDR1 reads MDHEN; CDR2 reads SYDVKM. The CDR3 totals 16 residues. CDR3 sequence (DNA): TGTGCCAGCAGACTCCCCGGACTAGCGGGGGACAATGAGCAGTTCTTC. Its translation: CASRLPGLAGDNEQFF.

In its sample, this clonotype was seen many times. This CDR3 reads CAILLAGASPAYEQYF. The CDR3 DNA is TGTGCCATCCTACTAGCGGGGGCCTCCCCCGCCTACGAGCAGTACTTC. The rearrangement uses TRBV2 and TRBJ2-7; 11 bases are a match to TRBD2. Germline V gene sequence: CDR1 SNHLY, CDR2 FYNNEI. The CDR3 is 16 residues long. V lost 10 bases, J lost 2 bases, and 13 bases stayed unmatched.

In its sample, this clonotype was seen a few times. The V call is TRBV27, the J call TRBJ2-3; D is unclear. Per germline, CDR1 MNHEY and CDR2 SMNVEV (reference sequence). The CDR3 has 14 amino acids. V was cut by 6 bases and J by 4 bases, with 14 bases left in between. CDR3 region: CASSGFDVSDTQYF. CDR3 DNA sequence: TGTGCCAGCAGCGGGTTTGATGTTTCAGATACGCAGTATTTT.

This clonotype was counted ten times or more. The rearrangement joins TRBV12-3 or TRBV12-4 to TRBJ1-5; TRBD1 aligns across 9 bases. Trimming removed 8 bases from V and 4 bases from J; junction bases left unmatched: 12. The length of the CDR3 is 16 residues. The DNA for the CDR3 is TGTGCCAGCTCTCCAGTGGGGACAGGGTGGAATCAGCCCCAGCATTTT. Amino acids: CASSPVGTGWNQPQHF.

V usage is TRBV18 and J usage is TRBJ2-2; 9 nucleotides agree with TRBD1. The germline V gene encodes CDR1 KGHSH and CDR2 LQKENI. The CDR3 extends over 15 amino acids. Trimming at V came to 8 bases and at J to 0 bases, leaving 4 bases not matched to a gene. The CDR3 reads CASPTGGTNTGELFF. CDR3 DNA: TGTGCCAGCCCGACAGGGGGAACGAACACCGGGGAGCTGTTTTTT.

To note about this clonotype: This may come from a read error, since a much larger clone is one base off. The chain employs TRBV20-1 and TRBJ2-7, with 11 bases matching TRBD2. Per the germline V gene, CDR1 is DFQATT and CDR2 is SNEGSKA (reference sequence). The junction had 0 bases not matched to a gene; V was cut back by 1 base and J by 1 base. This CDR3 comprises 14 residues. The CDR3 region has the DNA TGCAGTGCTAGAGGGACTAGCGGGTCCTACGAGCAGTACTTC. As protein: CSARGTSGSYEQYF.

J is TRBJ1-6 and V is TRBV10-1; the match to TRBD1 covers 7 bases. The CDR3 is 14 residues long. Germline CDR1 reads WNHNN; CDR2 reads SYGVQD (reference sequence). The V and J ends lost 7 bases and 7 bases, in that order; junction bases with no gene match: 7. CDR3 DNA: TGCGCCAGCATCCCGACAGGGACGAATTCACCCCTCCACTTT. The encoded protein is CASIPTGTNSPLHF.